Listed below are T cell receptor beta chains from one sample, sequenced in a study of T cell responses to AZD1222 COVID-19 vaccine. Assay used: immunoSEQ multiplex PCR; TCRdb lists only in-frame clones, some missing. The sample lists over 120,000 clones, around 93% occurring once. This specimen was peripheral blood, taken 28 days after the second AZD1222 dose. The receptors here all came from an adult who received the AZD1222 COVID-19 vaccine. CDR3s include the opening cysteine and the closing phenylalanine or tryptophan. A D gene is named only where the DNA matches it firmly. Some rows mark clone size as missing; the rest say once, few, many or name a class of expanded clone.

j_call clone_size d_call v_call cdr3_length cdr3_aa cdr3_nt
TRBJ2-7 NA NA TRBV27 15 CASSSSGTFSYEQYF TGTGCCAGCAGTTCGTCAGGCACCTTCTCCTACGAGCAGTACTTC
TRBJ1-6 NA NA TRBV7-3 15 CASSFDRRSSSPLHF TGTGCCAGCAGCTTCGACAGGCGGTCTAGTTCACCCCTCCACTTT
TRBJ2-2 NA NA TRBV5-4 13 CASSPKATGELFF TGTGCCAGCAGCCCGAAGGCCACCGGGGAGCTGTTTTTT
TRBJ2-1 NA TRBD2 TRBV4-3 16 CASSQGTSGRAREQFF TGCGCCAGCAGCCAGGGTACTAGCGGGAGGGCCCGAGAGCAGTTCTTC
TRBJ1-3 NA TRBD1 TRBV5-1 18 CASSFVHGQGDSGNTIYF TGCGCCAGCAGCTTCGTCCACGGACAGGGGGACTCTGGAAACACCATATATTTT
TRBJ1-2 NA TRBD1 TRBV6-5 13 CASSYFRQGGYTF TGTGCCAGCAGTTACTTCCGACAGGGAGGCTACACCTTC
TRBJ1-5 NA NA TRBV7-2 12 CASSRFLDRPVF TGTGCCAGCAGCCGCTTTCTTGACAGACCGGTCTTT
TRBJ1-2 NA NA TRBV2 16 CASSASQTSANYGYTF TGTGCCAGCAGTGCTTCGCAGACCTCAGCTAACTATGGCTACACCTTC
TRBJ1-3 NA TRBD1 TRBV9 15 CASSGQGRRGNTIYF TGTGCCAGCAGTGGACAGGGGAGAAGAGGAAACACCATATATTTT
TRBJ2-7 NA TRBD2 TRBV5-1 17 CASSYSGRANLIYEQYF TGCGCCAGCAGCTATAGCGGGAGGGCCAATCTAATTTACGAGCAGTACTTC
TRBJ2-7 NA TRBD1 TRBV20-1 13 CSASGTGVYEQYF TGCAGTGCTAGTGGGACAGGGGTCTACGAGCAGTACTTC
TRBJ1-1 NA NA TRBV28 11 CASSFFQGAFF TGTGCCAGCAGTTTCTTTCAGGGTGCTTTCTTT
TRBJ2-1 NA TRBD1 TRBV7-3 14 CASSTRDRGDEQFF TGTGCCAGCAGCACCCGCGACAGGGGCGATGAGCAGTTCTTC
TRBJ2-2 NA NA TRBV12-3/TRBV12-4 13 CASSSGIGGELFF TGTGCCAGCAGTTCCGGGATCGGTGGGGAGCTGTTTTTT
TRBJ1-1 NA NA TRBV2 14 CASSIRVMNTEAFF TGTGCCAGCAGTATAAGAGTTATGAACACTGAAGCTTTCTTT
TRBJ1-4 NA NA TRBV6-5 16 CASSYSNNGPNEKLFF TGTGCCAGCAGTTACTCGAATAATGGCCCTAATGAAAAACTGTTTTTT
TRBJ2-2 NA TRBD1 TRBV5-1 14 CASTPTGAGGELFF TGCGCCAGCACCCCAACAGGGGCGGGCGGGGAGCTGTTTTTT
TRBJ2-7 NA TRBD1 TRBV7-9 14 CASSLLQGAYEQYF TGTGCCAGCAGCTTATTACAGGGGGCTTACGAGCAGTACTTC
TRBJ1-4 NA NA TRBV7-6 14 CASSLARGNEKLFF TGTGCCAGCAGCTTAGCGCGTGGGAATGAAAAACTGTTTTTT
TRBJ2-7 NA TRBD2 TRBV4-1 15 CASSQGAGYGGEQYF TGCGCCAGCAGCCAAGGAGCGGGGTACGGGGGTGAGCAGTACTTC
TRBJ1-5 NA NA TRBV2 12 CASSPRVGDQHF TGTGCCAGCAGTCCCCGGGTCGGAGACCAGCATTTT
TRBJ1-5 once NA TRBV19 14 CASKERQSNQPQHF TGTGCCAGTAAAGAGCGACAGAGCAATCAGCCCCAGCATTTT
TRBJ2-2 NA NA TRBV7-6 14 CASSLAQNTGELFF TGTGCCAGCAGCTTAGCACAGAACACCGGGGAGCTGTTTTTT
TRBJ2-1 NA TRBD1 TRBV6-2/TRBV6-3 15 CASSYPRTGDNEQFF TGTGCCAGCAGTTACCCCCGGACAGGGGACAATGAGCAGTTCTTC
TRBJ1-2 NA TRBD1 TRBV19 15 CASSIMGTGDYGYTF TGTGCCAGTAGTATAATGGGGACAGGGGACTATGGCTACACCTTC
TRBJ1-4 NA NA TRBV7-9 12 CASSWRNEKLFF TGTGCCAGCAGCTGGAGAAATGAAAAACTGTTTTTT
TRBJ2-5 NA NA TRBV27 15 CASSSPLEGKETQYF TGTGCCAGCAGTTCACCCTTGGAGGGGAAAGAGACCCAGTACTTC
TRBJ1-2 NA NA TRBV27 13 CASRHGGGYGYTF TGTGCCAGCCGTCACGGGGGAGGGTATGGCTACACCTTC
TRBJ2-5 NA TRBD1 TRBV12-3/TRBV12-4 13 CASSGTAQETQYF TGTGCCAGCAGTGGGACAGCCCAAGAGACCCAGTACTTC
TRBJ2-3 NA TRBD2 TRBV29-1 15 CSVVLASGIQHTQYF TGCAGCGTTGTACTGGCTAGCGGGATACAACATACGCAGTATTTT
TRBJ2-7 NA NA TRBV6-1 15 CASSDGRGRSYEQYF TGTGCCAGCAGTGATGGCAGGGGCCGCTCCTACGAGCAGTACTTC
TRBJ2-4 NA TRBD2 TRBV30 20 CAWSIRRVFSGVLAKNIQYF TGTGCCTGGAGTATCCGGCGGGTTTTTAGCGGGGTCCTAGCCAAAAACATTCAGTACTTC
TRBJ1-6 NA NA TRBV3-1/TRBV3-2 15 CASSPREGGNSPLHF TGTGCCAGCAGCCCCCGGGAAGGGGGGAATTCACCCCTCCACTTT
TRBJ1-1 few NA TRBV28 12 CASSSGRNEAFF TGTGCCAGCAGTTCGGGACGGAATGAAGCTTTCTTT
TRBJ2-3 NA NA TRBV4-3 16 CASSQLYRANTDTQYF TGCGCCAGCAGCCAGTTATACCGGGCCAACACAGATACGCAGTATTTT
TRBJ2-1 NA NA TRBV11-2 17 CASSLKDGGFSYNEQFF TGTGCCAGCAGCCTAAAGGACGGCGGATTCTCCTACAATGAGCAGTTCTTC
TRBJ1-5 few TRBD1 TRBV19 15 CASSAGQGVNQPQHF TGTGCCAGTAGCGCCGGACAGGGGGTCAATCAGCCCCAGCATTTT
TRBJ2-1 NA TRBD2 TRBV19 17 CASSPPIAGGSYNEQFF TGTGCCAGTAGTCCCCCGATTGCGGGAGGGTCCTACAATGAGCAGTTCTTC
TRBJ1-2 NA TRBD1 TRBV27 14 CASSLGDRGYGYTF TGTGCCAGCAGTTTGGGGGACAGGGGCTATGGCTACACCTTC
TRBJ1-5 NA NA TRBV7-2 13 CASSSYSNQPQHF TGTGCCAGCAGCTCGTATAGCAATCAGCCCCAGCATTTT
TRBJ1-4 NA NA TRBV28 14 CASTLGTGNEKLFF TGTGCCAGCACCCTCGGGACGGGTAATGAAAAACTGTTTTTT
TRBJ2-1 NA TRBD2 TRBV5-4 14 CASSLNWRGNEQFF TGTGCCAGCAGCTTGAATTGGCGGGGGAATGAGCAGTTCTTC
TRBJ1-1 few NA TRBV7-9 13 CASSPPQNTEAFF TGTGCCAGCAGTCCCCCACAGAACACTGAAGCTTTCTTT
TRBJ1-5 NA NA TRBV19 15 CASRKGGQGNQPQHF TGTGCCAGTAGGAAAGGGGGGCAGGGCAATCAGCCCCAGCATTTT
TRBJ1-4 once NA TRBV18 16 CASSPGQLATNEKLFF TGTGCCAGCTCCCCTGGACAGCTAGCAACTAATGAAAAACTGTTTTTT
TRBJ2-7 NA NA TRBV28 12 CASSDPAYEQYF TGTGCCAGCAGTGATCCTGCCTACGAGCAGTACTTC
TRBJ2-1 NA TRBD1 TRBV24-1 15 CATVGTGDSENEQFF TGTGCCACCGTCGGAACAGGGGATTCGGAGAATGAGCAGTTCTTC
TRBJ2-1 NA NA TRBV28 14 CASSLESILNEQFF TGTGCCAGCAGTCTCGAGAGTATCCTCAATGAGCAGTTCTTC
TRBJ1-5 NA NA TRBV28 12 CASRGGGQPQHF TGTGCCAGCAGGGGGGGCGGACAGCCCCAGCATTTT
TRBJ2-7 NA TRBD2 TRBV19 16 CASSMYSGSGPGEQYF TGTGCCAGTAGTATGTATTCGGGTAGCGGGCCGGGGGAGCAGTACTTC
TRBJ1-4 NA TRBD1 TRBV28 12 CASSGQGEKLFF TGTGCCAGCAGTGGACAGGGAGAAAAACTGTTTTTT
TRBJ2-7 NA TRBD2 TRBV7-2 16 CASSLGSSGRPNLGNF TGTGCCAGCAGCTTAGGATCTAGCGGGAGGCCTAATTTGGGGAACTTC
TRBJ2-5 NA TRBD1 TRBV10-1 14 CASSDQTGRETQYF TGCGCCAGCAGTGACCAGACAGGGCGAGAGACCCAGTACTTC
TRBJ2-5 NA NA TRBV9 14 CASSPPGGLETQYF TGTGCCAGCAGCCCCCCCGGGGGTTTGGAGACCCAGTACTTC
TRBJ2-3 NA TRBD1 TRBV2 15 CASSVTGGRTDTQYF TGTGCCAGCAGCGTTACAGGGGGCCGCACAGATACGCAGTATTTT
TRBJ2-3 NA TRBD2 TRBV3-1/TRBV3-2 16 CASSQDPPSGRHTQYF TGTGCCAGCAGCCAAGACCCGCCTAGCGGGAGGCATACGCAGTATTTT
TRBJ1-1 NA NA TRBV7-9 14 CASSPKTGNTEAFF TGTGCCAGCAGCCCAAAGACGGGGAACACTGAAGCTTTCTTT
TRBJ1-5 once NA TRBV5-1 14 CASSPGQPNQPQHF TGCGCCAGCAGCCCCGGACAGCCTAATCAGCCCCAGCATTTT
TRBJ1-2 NA NA TRBV5-8 13 CASSSRWRDGYTF TGTGCCAGCAGCTCTCGGTGGAGGGATGGCTACACCTTC
TRBJ2-7 NA NA TRBV19 13 CASSRQDSYEQYF TGTGCCAGTAGTCGGCAGGACTCCTACGAGCAGTACTTC